These T cell receptor beta chains were read from a single sample in a study of T cells in Graves' hyperthyroidism and ophthalmopathy. MiXCR, applied by TCRdb to the multiplex PCR reads, yields one record per CDR3 protein. The sample has some 300,000 distinct CDR3 sequences, approximately 14% seen once; the top ten hold approximately 7.9%. Sequencing was performed on blood. These TCRs come from a woman in her forties with Graves' hyperthyroidism. CDR3s include the opening cysteine and the closing phenylalanine or tryptophan. The order of the fields is D gene, V gene, clone size, J gene, CDR3 DNA, CDR3 protein. The D gene is left open where the match is weak. Clone size is shown for a subset of rows, as once, few, many or a class of expanded clone.

NA	TRBV3-1	few	TRBJ2-7	TGTGCCAGCAGCCAAGATTTGAACACCTTCGGGGAGCAGTACTTC	CASSQDLNTFGEQYF
NA	TRBV7-9	NA	TRBJ2-7	TGTGCCAGCAGCTTAGGGGGCGTCTCCTACGAGCAGTACTTC	CASSLGGVSYEQYF
TRBD2	TRBV2	NA	TRBJ2-2	TGTGCCAGCAAAGAACTAGCGGGATCAAACACCGGGGAGCTGTTTTTT	CASKELAGSNTGELFF
NA	TRBV7-9	few	TRBJ2-6	TGTGCCAGCAGCTTAGAGACCCACTCTGGGGCCAACGTCCTGACTTTC	CASSLETHSGANVLTF
TRBD1	TRBV20-1	NA	TRBJ1-2	TGCAGTGCTAGCCAGACAGGGCTTGAAACCTTC	CSASQTGLETF
NA	TRBV2	many	TRBJ1-2	TGTGCCAGCAGTGAGCCGGTCGCCATTGGTGGGCGTTATGGCTACACCTTC	CASSEPVAIGGRYGYTF
NA	TRBV4-1	few	TRBJ2-7	TGCGCCAGCAGCCAAGAGGCGGCGGGCGAGCAGTACTTC	CASSQEAAGEQYF
NA	TRBV27	many	TRBJ1-5	TGTGCCAGCAGTTTACCCGATCAGCCCCAGCATTTT	CASSLPDQPQHF
NA	TRBV15	many	TRBJ1-5	TGTGCCACCAGATTGGGAGCAGGGACCGGTCAGCCCCAGCATTTT	CATRLGAGTGQPQHF
NA	TRBV20-1	many	TRBJ1-2	TGCAGTGCTAGAGATGAACGGGGAGGGGACGCGCGGAGTGTCTATGGCTACACCTTC	CSARDERGGDARSVYGYTF
TRBD1	TRBV10-3	few	TRBJ2-7	TGTGCCAGAATCGACAGGGGACCGAGCCACGAGCAGTACTTC	CARIDRGPSHEQYF
TRBD2	TRBV18	NA	TRBJ2-1	TGTGCCAGCTCACCTCGGGGGGAGCCCTACAATGAGCAGTTCTTC	CASSPRGEPYNEQFF
NA	TRBV11-2	many	TRBJ2-7	TGTGCCAGCAGCTCCCGTGGACCCGCCTACGAGCAGTACTTC	CASSSRGPAYEQYF
NA	TRBV20-1	few	TRBJ2-1	TGCAGTGCCAGTATCAATGAGCAGTTCTTC	CSASINEQFF
TRBD2	TRBV30	few	TRBJ2-7	TGTGCCTGGAGTAAGAAGCTAGCGGGAGTTACCTCCTACGAGCAGTACTTC	CAWSKKLAGVTSYEQYF
TRBD2	TRBV20-1	NA	TRBJ2-7	TGCAGTGCTAGAGATCCGACTAGCGGATCCTACGAGCAGTACTTC	CSARDPTSGSYEQYF
TRBD1	TRBV2	many	TRBJ1-2	TGTGCCAGCGCTAGGGACAGCAGTAACTATGGCTACACCTTC	CASARDSSNYGYTF
NA	TRBV27	NA	TRBJ1-5	TGTGCCAGCAGTCCGGGGGACCAGCCCCAGCATTTT	CASSPGDQPQHF
NA	TRBV27	many	TRBJ2-7	TGTGCCAGCAGTCCCAGGACAGGGACTACCTACGAGCAGTACTTC	CASSPRTGTTYEQYF
TRBD2	TRBV11-2	many	TRBJ2-1	TGTGCCAGCAGCACCACTAGCGGTGCAAATGAGCAGTTCTTC	CASSTTSGANEQFF
TRBD2	TRBV5-1	NA	TRBJ2-7	TGCGCCAGCAACCGAGGACTAGCGGGAGGTTCCTACGAGCAGTACTTC	CASNRGLAGGSYEQYF
NA	TRBV11-2	many	TRBJ2-2	TGTGCCAGCAGCGCCTTTGCGGGGCACACCGGGGAGCTGTTTTTT	CASSAFAGHTGELFF
NA	TRBV4-1	few	TRBJ1-5	TGCGCCAGCAGCCAAGGTCCAGTACATAGCAATCAGCCCCAGCATTTT	CASSQGPVHSNQPQHF
NA	TRBV12-3/TRBV12-4	many	TRBJ2-5	TGTGCCAGCAGTTTAGGAACTCAAGAGACCCAGTACTTC	CASSLGTQETQYF
NA	TRBV6-1	few	TRBJ1-2	TGTGCCAGCGGGGAGTCTAACTATGGCTACACCTTC	CASGESNYGYTF
NA	TRBV28	once	TRBJ2-1	TGTGCCAGCAGTTTCGGGGTAGCGAGCTACAATGAGCAGTTCTTC	CASSFGVASYNEQFF